Below, 27 T cell receptor beta chains from the same sample are listed, as sequenced in a study of metastatic and nonmetastatic thyroid tumors. Ahead of thyroid surgery, no patient had received treatment of any kind. TCRdb re-analyzed the PCR reads using MiXCR. The table records roughly 15,000 clones, 26% of them present only once. Sequencing was performed on tumor tissue. Receptors originate from a female donor with papillary thyroid cancer or a benign thyroid nodule (not recorded which). Some clones in this sample may be carry-over from other donors' samples.

This chain joins TRBV12-3 or TRBV12-4 and TRBJ1-5, with no clear D. V lost 4 bases to trimming and J lost 4 bases, with 8 bases between them. The CDR3 extends over 13 amino acids. The DNA for the CDR3 is TGTGCCAGCAGTTCCGGGGTAAATCAGCCCCAGCATTTT. It codes for CASSSGVNQPQHF.

This clone has ten or more counts. This chain connects TRBV25-1 to TRBJ2-5, with D maybe TRBD1 (6 bases). CDR3 size: 13 residues. Trimming pared 2 bases from V and 5 bases from J, leaving 9 bases between. Germline V gene lookup returns CDR1 MGHDK and CDR2 SYGVNS. This chain's CDR3 is CASSEAGVETQYF. In DNA form, the CDR3 reads TGTGCCAGCAGTGAAGCAGGGGTGGAGACCCAGTACTTC.

This clone was counted ten times or more. In the same sample, other DNA sequences code for this CDR3. This chain uses TRBV19 with TRBJ2-5; D unresolved. The germline CDR1 and CDR2 sequences are LNHDA and SQIVND (reference sequence). With 2 bases removed from V and 5 bases from J, the gap between germline ends came to 12 bases. The CDR3 spans 14 residues. The CDR3 nucleotides read TGTGCCAGTAGTATACCCCACAGATCTGAGACCCAGTACTTC. Translating it yields CASSIPHRSETQYF.

This clone ranks as medium-sized (0.01 to 0.1%). V gene TRBV5-6 combines with J gene TRBJ2-7; D perhaps matches TRBD2 (7 bases). The CDR3 runs 13 residues. Per the germline V gene, CDR1 is SGHDT and CDR2 is YYEEEE. Trimming removed 4 bases at V and 12 bases at J, with 20 bases between. CDR3 DNA: TGTGCCAGCAGCCCAGGGGAGGGTGTTAGCAGGTACTTC. It yields the protein CASSPGEGVSRYF.

This clone occurred a few times. The chain links TRBV5-8 to TRBJ1-5; D is undetermined. This CDR3 spans 13 amino acids. Per germline, CDR1 SGHTS and CDR2 YDEGEE. V lost 4 bases, J lost 4 bases, and 9 bases lay in between. CDR3 amino acids: CASSRRINQPQHF. CDR3 in DNA: TGTGCCAGCAGCCGACGGATAAATCAGCCCCAGCATTTT. The complete variable domain, with remaining parts taken from reference TRBV5-8 and TRBJ1-5, reads EAGVTQSPTHLIKTRGQQATLRCSPISGHTSVYWYQQALGLGLQFLLWYDEGEERNRGNFPPRFSGRQFPNYSSELNVNALELEDSALYLCASSRRINQPQHFGDGTRLSIL.

The chain combines TRBV18 with TRBJ2-3; 12 nucleotides agree with TRBD2. The CDR3 covers 20 residues. Germline lookup yields CDR1 KGHSH and CDR2 LQKENI. The junction had 18 bases not matched to a gene; V was cut back by 4 bases and J by 4 bases. The CDR3, as DNA: TGTGCCAGCTCACTTCGACAGGCCGGACTAGCGGGAAGTGACCCAGATACGCAGTATTTT. Protein: CASSLRQAGLAGSDPDTQYF.

This clone was recorded a few times. Without the conserved terminal phenylalanine or tryptophan, this CDR3 likely stems from a read error. V is TRBV27 and J is TRBJ2-2; 15 bases are shared with TRBD2. The germline V gene encodes CDR1 MNHEY and CDR2 SMNVEV (reference sequence). Germline trimming cut 6 bases from V and 7 bases from J; bases unmatched to any gene: 9. The CDR3 covers 17 residues. The CDR3, as DNA: TGTGCCAGCAGCGGACTAGCGGGAGGGGGTGTCAGCGGGGAGCTGTTTCTT. Its translation: CASSGLAGGGVSGELFL.

This clone was detected a few times. The V call is TRBV6-2 or TRBV6-3, the J call TRBJ2-3; 8 nucleotides agree with TRBD2. V dropped 7 bases and J dropped 15; count of bases not matched to a gene: 21. Germline V gene data show CDR1 as MNHEY and CDR2 as SVGEGT. CDR3 length equals 15 residues. CDR3 bases: TGTGCCAGCACCTATACTAGCGGTAGCACAGATATGCATTATTTT. The encoded protein is CASTYTSGSTDMHYF.

This clone is categorized as medium-sized. The rearrangement uses TRBV20-1 and TRBJ1-1, with 10 nucleotides matching TRBD1. Germline loops: CDR1 DFQATT, CDR2 SNEGSKA (reference sequence). The CDR3 is made up of 15 amino acids. The V and J ends lost 5 bases and 1 base, in that order; junction bases with no gene match: 7. CDR3 in DNA: TGCAGTGCTTTACCGGGACAGGGGAAGAACACTGAAGCTTTCTTT. It specifies CSALPGQGKNTEAFF.

At least ten counts were recorded for this clone. The chain links TRBV9 to TRBJ2-7; tentatively, D is TRBD1 (8 bases). With 5 bases removed from V and 7 bases from J, the gap between germline ends came to 16 bases. This CDR3 has 13 amino acids. Germline V gene data show CDR1 as SGDLS and CDR2 as YYNGEE. The CDR3 nucleotides are TGTGCCAGCAGTGCCGAACAGGGGGGGGAGCAGTACTTC. Translated, it gives CASSAEQGGEQYF.

In its sample, this clone was seen many times. The V call is TRBV7-2, the J call TRBJ1-6, with 8 nucleotides matching TRBD1. Germline V gene sequence: CDR1 SGHTA, CDR2 FQGNSA. The CDR3 contains 15 residues. The V segment lost 2 bases and the J segment 7 bases; nucleotides outside the gene matches: 4. CDR3: CASSLTGGKNSPLHF. CDR3 DNA sequence: TGTGCCAGCAGCTTAACAGGGGGAAAGAATTCACCCCTCCACTTT.

This clone occurred many times. V is TRBV5-6 and J is TRBJ2-5, with D perhaps TRBD2 (6 bases). V was clipped by 3 bases and J by 3 bases, with 15 bases between them. CDR1 and CDR2 (germline): SGHDT, YYEEEE. CDR3 length: 15 amino acids. CDR3 nucleotide sequence: TGTGCCAGCAGCTACGATCCGGGCGGGGAAGAGACCCAGTACTTC. Translation gives CASSYDPGGEETQYF.

This clone showed up just a few times. The junction departs from the called germline gene at one end, perhaps through a read error. In the same sample, other DNA sequences code for this CDR3. CDR3 bases: TGTGCCAGCAGTGAAGTTGACAGCTATGGCTACACCTTT. It encodes CASSEVDSYGYTF. The V gene is TRBV6-1, the J gene TRBJ1-2; D might be TRBD1 (5 bases). The CDR3 is made up of 13 amino acids. Germline V CDR1 and CDR2: MNHNS, SASEGT.

In this sample, this clone turned up many times. The CDR3 protein is CASSSHRGETQYF. The CDR3 bases are TGTGCCAGCAGTTCACACAGGGGGGAGACCCAGTACTTC. The chain recombines TRBV25-1 with TRBJ2-5; 8 nucleotides line up with TRBD1. Germline V gene sequence: CDR1 MGHDK, CDR2 SYGVNS. The V gene end was trimmed by 5 bases and the J gene end by 5 bases; junction bases not matched to a gene: 4. The CDR3 has 13 residues. The full variable domain, completed using reference TRBV25-1 and TRBJ2-5, is EADIYQTPRYLVIGTGKKITLECSQTMGHDKMYWYQQDPGMELHLIHYSYGVNSTEKGDLSSESTVSRIRTEHFPLTLESARPSHTSQYLCASSSHRGETQYFGPGTRLLVL.

This clone was counted many times. V and J are TRBV7-6 and TRBJ1-1, with D uncertain. V dropped 3 bases and J dropped 1 base, with 24 bases sitting between them. CDR1 SGHVS and CDR2 FNYEAQ come from the germline V gene. The CDR3 loop spans 19 amino acids. The CDR3 protein is CASSFLAEKGRYANTEAFF. In DNA, the CDR3 is TGTGCCAGCAGCTTTCTGGCGGAGAAGGGAAGGTATGCGAACACTGAAGCTTTCTTT.

This clone has at least ten counts. The junction differs from germline at one of its ends, possibly a read error. The rearrangement uses TRBV5-4 and TRBJ1-1; a weak D match, TRBD1 (5 bases). The CDR3 extends over 13 amino acids. Per germline, CDR1 SGHNT and CDR2 YYREEE (reference sequence). In nucleotides, the CDR3 is TGCGCCACCCGACAGCTTGAGTCCACTGAAGCTTTCTTT. Amino acid sequence: CATRQLESTEAFF.

Note on this clone: With a much larger clone just one base away, this may be a read error. The chain is built from TRBV20-1 and TRBJ2-3, with 7 bases identical to TRBD1. This CDR3 comprises 12 residues. Looked up from germline, CDR1 is DFQATT and CDR2 is SNEGSKA (reference sequence). CDR3 residues: CIPGQPTDTQYF. The CDR3 nucleotides are TGCATCCCGGGACAGCCCACAGATACGCAGTATTTT.

This clone was counted many times. This chain links TRBV7-6 with TRBJ2-7; D is ambiguous. Trimming shortened V by 5 bases and J by 4 bases, and 6 bases separated the two germline ends. CDR3 length equals 11 residues. Germline CDR1 and CDR2: SGHVS and FNYEAQ. The CDR3 here is CASSRPYEQYF. The CDR3 nucleotides are TGTGCCAGCAGCCGACCATACGAGCAGTACTTC.

This clone was observed at least ten times. The chain recombines TRBV11-2 with TRBJ2-1, with D maybe TRBD1 (6 bases). This CDR3 spans 14 amino acids. Between the trimmed V and J ends, which lost 1 base and 6 bases, there was a span of 10 bases. Germline lookup yields CDR1 SGHAT and CDR2 FQNNGV. The CDR3 nucleotides read TGTGCCAGCAGCTTAGTTATCAGGGGCAATGAGCAGTTCTTC. This encodes CASSLVIRGNEQFF.

In nucleotides, the CDR3 is TGTGCCAGCAGCCAAGGACTCCAAGAGACCCAGTACTTC. It codes for CASSQGLQETQYF. The chain is built from TRBV3-1 and TRBJ2-5; D gene unclear. Per the germline V gene, CDR1 is LGHDT and CDR2 is YNNKEL (reference sequence). There are 13 residues in the CDR3. Trimming shortened V by 1 base and J by 1 base, and 4 bases separated the two germline ends.

The rearrangement joins TRBV5-1 to TRBJ2-3; 11 positions match TRBD1. CDR1 is SGHRS and CDR2 is YFSETQ in the germline V gene. V was clipped by 5 bases and J by 0 bases; unmatched bases: 5. The CDR3 length is 16 residues. CDR3 residues: CASRRTGGKSTDTQYF. The CDR3 bases are TGCGCCAGCAGACGGACAGGGGGCAAGAGCACAGATACGCAGTATTTT.

In its sample, this clone was seen many times. This rearrangement joins TRBV6-5 to TRBJ2-2; D is possibly TRBD2 (6 bases). Trimming left V 2 bases short and J 3 bases short, with 7 bases between. This CDR3 comprises 14 residues. Per the germline V gene, CDR1 is MNHEY and CDR2 is SVGAGI. CDR3 nucleotides: TGTGCCAGCAGTTACGGGACTGACACCGGGGAGCTGTTTTTT. This codes for CASSYGTDTGELFF.

Of note for this clone: Possible read error: a much larger clone is one base away. Other DNA sequences in the same sample also yield this CDR3. The V call is TRBV19, the J call TRBJ2-3; D is unclear. CDR3 length: 12 amino acids. Germline V lookup: CDR1 LNHDA, CDR2 SQIVND (reference sequence). V was shortened by 1 base and J by 6 bases, with 5 bases between the two germline ends. The CDR3 nucleotides read TGTGCCAGTAGTATAGGGGGTGATACGCAGTATTTT. Its translation: CASSIGGDTQYF.

The rearrangement links TRBV19 to TRBJ1-1; TRBD1 matches at 12 bases. After removal of 6 bases from V and 1 base from J, the junction contained 9 bases not matched to a gene. Per the germline V gene, CDR1 is LNHDA and CDR2 is SQIVND (reference sequence). The CDR3 covers 17 residues. Here the CDR3 reads CASSPGTGGDKNTEAFF. In DNA, the CDR3 is TGTGCCAGTAGCCCCGGGACAGGGGGCGACAAGAACACTGAAGCTTTCTTT.

This clone has a count of ten or more. The chain has TRBV24-1 and TRBJ2-1, with D perhaps TRBD2 (6 bases). The V end lost 5 bases, the J end lost 8 bases, and 21 bases lay between the germline ends. Germline CDR1 and CDR2: KGHDR and SFDVKD. The CDR3 consists of 16 residues. The CDR3 reads CATSVVTRGHMDEQFF. The CDR3 nucleotides are TGTGCCACCAGTGTCGTCACGCGGGGTCACATGGATGAGCAGTTCTTC.

V and J are TRBV20-1 and TRBJ2-3; D possibly corresponds to TRBD2 (7 bases). The CDR3 totals 13 residues. Trimming cost V 6 bases and J 3 bases, with 13 bases left between them. Germline CDR1 is DFQATT and CDR2 is SNEGSKA (reference sequence). The DNA for the CDR3 is TGCAGTGCAGAACAGGGAGGGACAGATACGCAGTATTTT. Protein sequence: CSAEQGGTDTQYF.

The DNA of the CDR3 is TGTGCCAGCAGCCGGAAAAACCGGGGTGAAACTAGCGGTAGAACTACCTACGAGCAGTACTTC. As protein: CASSRKNRGETSGRTTYEQYF. The chain uses TRBV6-2 or TRBV6-3 and TRBJ2-7, with 8 bases matching TRBD2. The J segment lost 2 bases and the V segment lost 6 bases, leaving 27 bases of the junction unmatched. The CDR3 length is 21 residues. Germline V gene sequence: CDR1 MNHEY, CDR2 SVGEGT.